This entry features one T cell receptor beta chain sequence. This clonotype was recorded many times. No antigen is known for it. The sample holds no much larger clone one base away, and base qualities are not on file. This entry comes from a study of regulatory T cells in long-lasting Graves disease (dated by TCRdb to the early 2020s). Describing the broader study: Antithyroid drugs had been taken for less than 3 months by newly diagnosed Graves' disease patients. Patients with persistent Graves' disease were compared with patients with newly diagnosed Graves' disease using TCR sequencing and RNA sequencing of peripheral blood. The study was conducted in China and was registered as a clinical trial. A total of roughly 35 samples underwent TCR sequencing: around 13 from persistent and approximately 20 from newly diagnosed Graves' disease patients. Study-wide conclusions, independent of this receptor: Persistent disease showed preferential use of TRBV28, TRBJ1-2 and TRBJ2-5, whereas newly diagnosed disease favored TRBV20-1 and TRBJ2-1. Sequencing and analysis were limited to the TCR beta chain. Persistent Graves' disease patients showed lower TCR Shannon entropy and fewer highly expanded clones than newly diagnosed patients, suggesting clonal expansion. Patients with persistent disease shared more public clonotypes (about 2,500) than newly diagnosed patients did (more than 900). As a limitation, the authors acknowledged that the small sample size may reduce accuracy. Because the primary lesion, thyroid tissue, could not be accessed, the study looked at peripheral blood alone.

This specimen's time point label, interpreted: newly diagnosed GD, antithyroid drugs for less than 3 months. For both TCR sequencing and RNA sequencing, RNA was extracted from PBMCs using TRIzol. The diagnosis of Graves' disease followed American Thyroid Association guidelines. Patients for the study were recruited at an endocrinology department in Xi'an, China. Each patient gave around 9 milliliters of peripheral blood, collected in an EDTA anticoagulant tube. PBMCs were isolated by Ficoll Paque Plus density gradient separation without further T cell sorting. An Agilent 2100 Bioanalyzer and agarose gel were used to check RNA quality, while a NanoDrop 2000 measured RNA concentration. The method behind the library was multiplex PCR. The sequencing machine was an Illumina HiSeq 4000. TCR beta libraries were built with iRepertoire HTBI primers and Arm-PCR amplification of CDR3 regions. Gel purification was performed on PCR products prior to sequencing. The paper's processing steps were these. Gene usage analysis of CDR3 amino acid clonotypes relied on the 55 to 80 TRBV and 13 to 15 TRBJ segments identified across samples. COPE and FqMerger were used to merge filtered high-quality paired reads into contigs. Contigs were aligned with BLAST to IMGT TRBV, TRBD and TRBJ reference genes, and CDR3 was defined per IMGT. Any clonotype with a frequency above 0.1% was classified as a highly expanded clone. Shannon entropy served as the measure of repertoire diversity, while the Gini coefficient captured V-J evenness. A clonotype found in more than one individual was treated as public. TCRdb reprocessing: public reads trimmed at Q25 with fastp, clones called with MiXCR, in-frame beta chains kept. Each entry merges the rows of one CDR3 protein and shows their most common DNA and genes. Clone size and V and J calls follow TCRdb, not the original study. A total of some 240,000 distinct CDR3 sequences appear in this sample, around 19% of them only once. Approximately 10% of the sample belongs to the ten largest clones.

V and J are truncated by 4 bases and 6 bases respectively, leaving an intervening sequence of 13 bases. Inclusive of the bounding cysteine and phenylalanine, the CDR3 is 13 residues long. Only CDR3 DNA is held: 39 bases, read in frame from base 1. This sample also belongs to another study, concerning T cells in Graves' hyperthyroidism and ophthalmopathy. As the second paper documents: Stable Graves' hyperthyroidism was defined as no progression to ophthalmopathy during 18 months of follow-up. Hyperthyroidism patients were newly diagnosed, had a disease duration of under 2 months, and were aged 18 to 65 years. Exclusion was applied to patients with uncontrolled infections, other autoimmune diseases, pregnancy or lactation. Diagnoses were established on the basis of clinical symptoms, serum thyroxine and TRAb, thyroid ultrasound, and orbital computed tomography. The first round of RT-PCR for the TCR CDR3 was performed with the HTBI primer set and the Qiagen OneStep RT-PCR kit. Most expanded thyroid clonotypes (frequency above 0.001) were also detected in blood, suggesting blood repertoires may reflect thyroid immune responses. A model built on a 13 V-J signature distinguished ophthalmopathy from stable hyperthyroidism, reaching 87.88% sensitivity and about 81% specificity in cross-validation and 80%/75% in testing. In validation, the model predicted progression to ophthalmopathy with approximately 71% sensitivity and approximately 72% specificity, a median of 6.5 months before onset. TCR V-J signatures able to tell the groups apart were searched for in a discovery cohort of 100 patients, of whom roughly 42 had Graves' ophthalmopathy and about 55 had stable Graves' hyperthyroidism. An independent validation cohort of some 18 hyperthyroidism patients and more than 15 patients who later progressed to ophthalmopathy tested prospective prediction of ophthalmopathy. The 95 to 100 discovery patients were randomly split 7:3 into training and test sets. Thyroid tissue and blood T-cell repertoires from about six Graves' hyperthyroidism patients were also compared in the study. After sampling, hyperthyroidism patients received methimazole starting at 30 mg daily, and ophthalmopathy patients received high-dose intravenous methylprednisolone. The libraries were constructed in a second round of multiplex PCR and then size-selected and purified. Libraries were sequenced paired-end with 100 bp reads on an Illumina HiSeq2000. SOAPnuke was used to process the raw data, with reads discarded if the reads contained adapters or uncalled bases, had a mean Phred below 15, or lacked an exact constant-primer or identifier match. COPE v1.2.5 was used to merge high-quality paired reads, and clonotypes were defined as unique nucleotide sequences. MiTCR v1.1 was used to align clonotypes to the IMGT TRBV, TRBD and TRBJ reference segments. Analysis was restricted to V-J combinations with a frequency above 0.0001, which covered about 99% of repertoires. A TCS score was defined as the ratio between F50 (clonal expansion) and ExV (chaos), using BLOSUM62-based TCRdist between CDR3 peptides within each V-J. Welch's t-statistics and random forest reduced 514 V-J features to about 13, which were used in a naive Bayes classifier (R e1071). No statistical method was used to fix the sample size in advance, and group allocation was not hidden from the investigators. According to the paper, TCR Vbeta CDR3 sequencing was carried out on 135 peripheral blood samples, which came from 40 to 45 ophthalmopathy, fewer than 80 hyperthyroidism and roughly 17 progressor patients.

The receptor chain draws on TRBV12-3 or TRBV12-4 and TRBJ2-7; the D gene is unclear. This TCR was recovered from a woman in her 30s with Graves disease. Donor details come from another sample of the same person, matched by shared clones. The sequences come from peripheral blood mononuclear cells (PBMCs), collected at new diagnosis, from a patient treated with antithyroid drugs. The bases read TGTGCCAGCAGTTCGGCCGGAAGTTTCGAGCAGTACTTC. Protein translation: CASSSAGSFEQYF.